The 19 T cell receptor beta chains listed next were all sequenced from one sample in a study of STAT5B mutations in CD4+ large granular lymphocyte leukemia. Libraries were prepared by immunoSEQ multiplex PCR; TCRdb keeps only in-frame clonotypes and omits some of them. The data show approximately 32,000 clones, around 72% seen once. The sample was CD4+ T cells from blood buffy coats. These TCRs come from a human donor in good health.

The V gene is TRBV2, the J gene TRBJ1-1; a possible D gene is TRBD1 (5 bases). V was cut by 3 bases and J by 6 bases, with 20 bases left in between. The CDR3 extends over 16 amino acids. Germline lookup yields CDR1 SNHLY and CDR2 FYNNEI. DNA for the CDR3: TGTGCCAGCAGTGACCTGACGGGACGGGAGGGCTCTGAAGCTTTCTTT. This sequence encodes CASSDLTGREGSEAFF. Full variable domain (missing parts from reference TRBV2 and TRBJ1-1): EPEVTQTPSHQVTQMGQEVILRCVPISNHLYFYWYRQILGQKVEFLVSFYNNEISEKSEIFDDQFSVERPDGSNFTLKIRSTKLEDSAMYFCASSDLTGREGSEAFFGQGTRLTVV.

V and J are TRBV7-9 and TRBJ1-1, with 8 bases aligning to TRBD1. V was pared by 5 bases and J by 1 base, with 12 bases of the junction left unmatched. This CDR3 contains 17 residues. Germline V gene lookup returns CDR1 SEHNR and CDR2 FQNEAQ (reference sequence). CDR3 DNA sequence: TGTGCCAGCAGCGACCAGGGGGCGGCTTTCACGAACACTGAAGCTTTCTTT. As protein: CASSDQGAAFTNTEAFF.

The J gene is TRBJ2-7, the V gene TRBV29-1; 10 bases agree with TRBD1. V was clipped by 5 bases and J by 3 bases; unmatched bases: 4. The CDR3 covers 13 residues. Germline CDR1 SQVTM, CDR2 ANQGSEA. CDR3 nucleotides: TGCAGCGTTACTCGGACAGGGGGCTACGAGCAGTACTTC. This codes for CSVTRTGGYEQYF.

This clone came up once. The chain combines TRBV15 with TRBJ2-5; tentatively, D is TRBD1 (6 bases). The CDR3 loop spans 13 amino acids. Germline CDR1 LNHNV, CDR2 YYDKDF (reference sequence). Trimming removed 1 base at V and 6 bases at J, with 9 bases between. CDR3 residues: CATSRGRGKTQYF. For the CDR3, the DNA is TGTGCCACCAGCAGAGGCAGGGGAAAGACCCAGTACTTC. The full variable domain, rest sourced from reference TRBV15 and TRBJ2-5, is DAMVIQNPRYQVTQFGKPVTLSCSQTLNHNVMYWYQQKSSQAPKLLFHYYDKDFNNEADTPDNFQSRRPNTSFCFLDIRSPGLGDTAMYLCATSRGRGKTQYFGPGTRLLVL.

The chain links TRBV7-9 to TRBJ2-2; TRBD1 aligns across 7 bases. The trim removed 6 bases at V and 4 bases at J, leaving 5 bases unmatched. CDR1 and CDR2 (germline): SEHNR, FQNEAQ (reference sequence). This CDR3 has 14 residues. CDR3 DNA sequence: TGTGCCAGCAGTATGACAGGGCGCACCGGGGAGCTGTTTTTT. This codes for CASSMTGRTGELFF.

This chain links TRBV7-9 with TRBJ1-4; tentatively, D is TRBD1 (6 bases). Germline CDR1 reads SEHNR; CDR2 reads FQNEAQ (reference sequence). CDR3 length equals 17 residues. V was trimmed by 1 base and J by 3 bases, leaving 15 bases between them. This CDR3 is CASSLDGGQAANEKLFF. For the CDR3, the DNA is TGTGCCAGCAGCTTAGACGGGGGGCAAGCGGCTAATGAAAAACTGTTTTTT.

The chain recombines TRBV19 with TRBJ1-5, with a tentative D call TRBD1 (5 bases). This CDR3 has 15 residues. Between the trimmed V and J ends, which lost 1 base and 2 bases, there was a span of 9 bases. Per germline, CDR1 LNHDA and CDR2 SQIVND (reference sequence). The CDR3 region has the DNA TGTGCCAGTAGTATAGGTCCGGGGGGCAATCAGCCCCAGCATTTT. This codes for CASSIGPGGNQPQHF.

The chain recombines TRBV10-1 with TRBJ1-3; 9 bases agree with TRBD1. Germline V gives CDR1 WNHNN, CDR2 SYGVQD (reference sequence). Trimming cost V 0 bases and J 2 bases; bases outside gene matches: 8. The CDR3 covers 18 residues. CDR3 sequence (DNA): TGCGCCAGCAGTGAGTCGGGATGGGACAGGGTCCCTGGAAACACCATATATTTT. It is translated as CASSESGWDRVPGNTIYF.

The V gene is TRBV7-2, the J gene TRBJ1-2; D remains unclear. Germline lookup yields CDR1 SGHTA and CDR2 FQGNSA. The CDR3 runs to 13 residues. V lost 2 bases and J 3 bases, leaving 7 bases between the germline ends. The CDR3 DNA follows: TGTGCCAGCAGCTTATACGGGGACTATGGCTACACCTTC. Its protein is CASSLYGDYGYTF.

This clone came up a few times. V usage is TRBV30 and J usage is TRBJ1-1; no firm D call. The germline gives CDR1 GTSNPN, CDR2 SVGIG (reference sequence). Trimming took 5 bases from V and 1 from J, leaving 20 bases between them. This CDR3 is built from 16 residues. This CDR3 is CAWGTRGRRSNTEAFF. In nucleotides, the CDR3 is TGTGCCTGGGGTACCAGAGGGCGGCGATCGAACACTGAAGCTTTCTTT.

The J gene is TRBJ2-3, the V gene TRBV19; D tentatively fits TRBD1 or TRBD2 (6 bases each). V lost 2 bases and J lost 11, with 11 bases in between. The CDR3 loop spans 12 amino acids. Per the germline V gene, CDR1 is LNHDA and CDR2 is SQIVND (reference sequence). The DNA for the CDR3 is TGTGCCAGTAGTATAAGGGGGGCTATGCAGTATTTT. This translates into CASSIRGAMQYF.

The chain combines TRBV9 with TRBJ2-7; 7 nucleotides match TRBD2. V shed 2 bases, J shed 6 bases, and the junction held 5 bases outside the gene matches. The CDR3 covers 13 residues. From germline, CDR1 is SGDLS and CDR2 YYNGEE. The CDR3 DNA reads as TGTGCCAGCAGCGTCCGGGGAGGGAGCGAGCAGTACTTC. This encodes CASSVRGGSEQYF.

The genes are TRBV6-8 and TRBJ2-1; D remains unclear. CDR1 MNHGY and CDR2 SAAAGT come from the germline V gene. V lost 8 bases to trimming and J lost 5 bases, with 10 bases between them. The CDR3 has 12 amino acids. CDR3 bases: TGTGCCAGCGAGCGTAAGAACAATGAGCAGTTCTTC. This codes for CASERKNNEQFF.

The V call is TRBV2, the J call TRBJ1-3; no clear D gene. The CDR3 is made up of 12 amino acids. Trimming removed 6 bases at V and 4 bases at J, with 7 bases between. The germline gives CDR1 SNHLY, CDR2 FYNNEI. This CDR3 is CASREQGNTIYF. CDR3 coding DNA: TGTGCCAGCAGGGAACAGGGAAACACCATATATTTT. Drawing the rest from reference TRBV2 and TRBJ1-3, the complete variable domain is EPEVTQTPSHQVTQMGQEVILRCVPISNHLYFYWYRQILGQKVEFLVSFYNNEISEKSEIFDDQFSVERPDGSNFTLKIRSTKLEDSAMYFCASREQGNTIYFGEGSWLTVV.

This clone was counted once. The V and J genes are TRBV9 and TRBJ2-7, with 10 bases lining up with TRBD1. CDR1 SGDLS and CDR2 YYNGEE come from the germline V gene. CDR3 size: 14 residues. With 0 bases clipped from V and 7 bases from J, the junction kept 4 bases outside the gene matches. The CDR3 region is CASSVGGTGVEQYF. In nucleotides, the CDR3 is TGTGCCAGCAGCGTAGGAGGGACAGGGGTGGAGCAGTACTTC.

The chain couples TRBV6-6 to TRBJ2-7; 7 positions match TRBD2. The CDR3 extends over 13 amino acids. CDR1 is MNHNY and CDR2 is SVGAGI in the germline V gene (reference sequence). V shed 4 bases, J shed 6 bases, and the junction held 6 bases outside the gene matches. This chain's CDR3 is CASSFSERGEQYF. CDR3 nucleotide sequence: TGTGCCAGCAGTTTCTCCGAGCGGGGCGAGCAGTACTTC.

This clone was seen a handful of times. The same CDR3 is also encoded by other DNA sequences in this sample. The V and J genes are TRBV5-5 and TRBJ2-7; D is unclear. Germline CDR1 reads SGHKS; CDR2 reads YYEKEE (reference sequence). Trimming removed 0 bases at V and 4 bases at J, with 5 bases between. This CDR3 is 12 amino acids long. CDR3 protein: CASSLVGYEQYF. As DNA, the CDR3 is TGTGCCAGCAGCTTGGTGGGGTACGAGCAGTACTTC.

This clone was recorded only once. The rearrangement links TRBV4-3 to TRBJ1-5; D perhaps matches TRBD1 (6 bases). The CDR3 covers 14 residues. Trimming removed 1 base at V and 5 bases at J, with 9 bases between. Germline CDR1 reads LGHNA; CDR2 reads YSLEER. The CDR3 reads CASSQAQGYQPQHF. The CDR3 nucleotides read TGCGCCAGCAGCCAAGCACAGGGCTATCAGCCCCAGCATTTT.

The rearrangement uses TRBV10-3 and TRBJ1-2; D not resolved. Looked up from germline, CDR1 is ENHRY and CDR2 is SYGVKD. This CDR3 region has 13 residues. Trimming removed 5 bases at V and 4 bases at J, with 11 bases between. CDR3: CAISPLGSYGYTF. Here the CDR3 DNA reads TGTGCCATCAGTCCACTAGGTAGCTATGGCTACACCTTC.